A single sample gave rise to the 22 T cell receptor beta chains below, sequenced in a study of blood T cell repertoires in COVID-19 (TCRdb year 2020). The library was generated by the immunoSEQ multiplex PCR assay. Entries here come from immuneACCESS through TCRdb and include only in-frame sequences with V and J called. Some clones fail to appear in such tables; in the studies checked, an unresolved V gene covers under half of the shortfall, and the cause of the remainder is unknown. The sample table records fewer than 250,000 clones; roughly nine tenths of these occur just once. Approximately 1% of the sample comes from the top ten. Sequencing used peripheral blood. The receptors were sampled from a man aged 25 to 40 with acute or convalescent COVID-19.

The V gene is TRBV7-6, the J gene TRBJ2-5; TRBD1 might be the D (5 bases). This CDR3 region has 17 residues. Trimming removed 1 base from V and 7 bases from J, with 22 bases in between. CDR1 and CDR2 from the germline V gene are SGHVS and FNYEAQ. The CDR3 here is CASSLGPSRSAQGTQYF. The CDR3, as DNA: TGTGCCAGCAGCTTAGGGCCCTCCAGGTCTGCCCAGGGGACCCAGTACTTC. The full variable domain, with the rest looked up from reference TRBV7-6 and TRBJ2-5, is GAGVSQSPRYKVTKRGQDVALRCDPISGHVSLYWYRQALGQGPEFLTYFNYEAQQDKSGLPNDRFSAERPEGSISTLTIQRTEQRDSAMYRCASSLGPSRSAQGTQYFGPGTRLLVL.

This chain connects TRBV9 to TRBJ1-5, with unresolved D. Germline assignment: CDR1 SGDLS and CDR2 YYNGEE. Trimming removed 0 bases from V and 0 bases from J, with 7 bases in between. The CDR3 has 15 amino acids. The CDR3 nucleotides are TGTGCCAGCAGCGTAGGTTCGGGTAGCAATCAGCCCCAGCATTTT. This codes for CASSVGSGSNQPQHF.

The chain carries TRBV11-2 and TRBJ2-7; the match to TRBD1 covers 8 bases. V trimming: 5 bases; J trimming: 2 bases; junction bases outside the gene matches: 5. The CDR3 length is 14 residues. CDR1 is SGHAT, CDR2 FQNNGV, per germline. CDR3 in amino acids: CASSNRQGPYEQYF. CDR3 in DNA: TGTGCCAGCAGCAACAGACAGGGGCCCTACGAGCAGTACTTC.

CDR3: CASSSGGTGYEQYF. The CDR3 nucleotides are TGCGCCAGCAGCTCTGGGGGGACAGGGTACGAGCAGTACTTC. V is TRBV5-1 and J is TRBJ2-7; TRBD1 matches at 9 bases. Germline CDR1 and CDR2: SGHRS and YFSETQ. Trimming removed 3 bases from V and 4 bases from J; junction bases left unmatched: 5. The CDR3 is 14 residues long.

This clone is a singleton in its sample. V is TRBV4-1 and J is TRBJ1-2, with TRBD1 matching over 7 bases. The junction had 6 bases not matched to a gene; V was cut back by 3 bases and J by 2 bases. The CDR3 extends over 15 amino acids. CDR1 is MGHRA and CDR2 is YSYEKL in the germline V gene. The CDR3 reads CASSQRQGQNYGYTF. As DNA, the CDR3 is TGCGCCAGCAGCCAGCGCCAGGGACAGAACTATGGCTACACCTTC.

The rearrangement joins TRBV18 to TRBJ2-7, with TRBD1 matching over 9 bases. This CDR3 region has 14 residues. The germline gives CDR1 KGHSH, CDR2 LQKENI. The V and J ends lost 4 bases and 6 bases, in that order; junction bases with no gene match: 7. The CDR3 DNA sequence: TGTGCCAGCTCACGGGACAGGGATCAACGCGAGCAGTACTTC. Its protein product is CASSRDRDQREQYF. Together with reference TRBV18 and TRBJ2-7, the CDR3 gives the full variable domain: NAGVMQNPRHLVRRRGQEARLRCSPMKGHSHVYWYRQLPEEGLKFMVYLQKENIIDESGMPKERFSAEFPKEGPSILRIQQVVRGDSAAYFCASSRDRDQREQYFGPGTRLTVT.

This chain links TRBV5-1 with TRBJ1-1; D unresolved. CDR1 and CDR2 from the germline V gene are SGHRS and YFSETQ. The CDR3 is 14 amino acids. V shed 1 base and J shed 0 bases, with 7 bases lying between them. CDR3 loop: CASSLPRLNTEAFF. The DNA for the CDR3 is TGCGCCAGCAGCTTGCCCCGGTTGAACACTGAAGCTTTCTTT. Variable domain in full (rest from reference TRBV5-1 and TRBJ1-1): KAGVTQTPRYLIKTRGQQVTLSCSPISGHRSVSWYQQTPGQGLQFLFEYFSETQRNKGNFPGRFSGRQFSNSRSEMNVSTLELGDSALYLCASSLPRLNTEAFFGQGTRLTVV.

V usage is TRBV10-3 and J usage is TRBJ2-1; D may be TRBD2 (6 bases). Germline CDR1 reads ENHRY; CDR2 reads SYGVKD. The CDR3 runs to 13 residues. V was clipped by 11 bases and J by 0 bases, with 11 bases between them. CDR3 in amino acids: CAARGISYNEQFF. CDR3 DNA sequence: TGTGCCGCCCGGGGGATCTCCTACAATGAGCAGTTCTTC.

This chain uses TRBV9 with TRBJ1-6; D unclear. The germline gives CDR1 SGDLS, CDR2 YYNGEE. The CDR3 covers 14 residues. The ends were cut back, 0 bases at V and 14 bases at J, with 15 bases in the middle. DNA for the CDR3: TGTGCCAGCAGCGTAGAAATGCAGTCCCTGGCCCTCCACTTT. This encodes CASSVEMQSLALHF.

V usage is TRBV18 and J usage is TRBJ1-1; a possible D gene is TRBD1 (6 bases). The CDR3 length is 17 residues. Germline V CDR1 and CDR2: KGHSH, LQKENI. The V end lost 1 base, the J end lost 3 bases, and 18 bases lay between the germline ends. Here the CDR3 reads CASSPQSGAGLYTEAFF. The CDR3 coding sequence is TGTGCCAGCTCACCACAGTCAGGGGCAGGGCTGTACACTGAAGCTTTCTTT.

This clone appeared once. The chain recombines TRBV7-4 with TRBJ2-7; 7 bases are a match to TRBD1. With 4 bases clipped from V and 5 bases from J, the junction kept 11 bases outside the gene matches. Germline assignment: CDR1 SGHVT and CDR2 SQSDAQ. This CDR3 has 15 amino acids. CDR3 nucleotides: TGTGCCAGCAGCTCCAGGACAGGCCTAAGTCACGAGCAGTACTTC. Translating it yields CASSSRTGLSHEQYF.

The DNA for the CDR3 is TGTGCCAGCAGTCCCCCTAGCGTCTACAATGAGCAGTTCTTC. Amino acid sequence: CASSPPSVYNEQFF. J is TRBJ2-1 and V is TRBV6-5, with D possibly being TRBD2 (6 bases). The V end was cut by 5 bases, the J end by 3 bases, with 11 bases between. The CDR3 extends over 14 amino acids. The germline CDR1 and CDR2 sequences are MNHEY and SVGAGI.

This clone was picked up one time. This chain links TRBV5-4 with TRBJ2-1; TRBD1 matches 11 bases. V was pared by 5 bases and J by 8 bases, with 9 bases of the junction left unmatched. The CDR3 is made up of 15 amino acids. Germline V gene lookup returns CDR1 SGHNT and CDR2 YYREEE (reference sequence). This chain's CDR3 is CASSPGTGGADEQFF. The DNA for the CDR3 is TGTGCCAGCAGTCCCGGGACAGGGGGTGCTGATGAGCAGTTCTTC.

V and J are TRBV30 and TRBJ2-5; possibly TRBD2 for D (6 bases). The V gene's germline CDR1 is GTSNPN and CDR2 SVGIG (reference sequence). CDR3 length: 13 residues. V was trimmed by 2 bases and J by 5 bases, leaving 12 bases between them. CDR3 sequence: CAWSRIRGETQYF. The CDR3 nucleotides read TGTGCCTGGAGTCGAATCCGGGGGGAGACCCAGTACTTC. The full variable domain, its missing parts supplied by reference TRBV30 and TRBJ2-5, is SQTIHQWPATLVQPVGSPLSLECTVEGTSNPNLYWYRQAAGRGLQLLFYSVGIGQISSEVPQNLSASRPQDRQFILSSKKLLLSDSGFYLCAWSRIRGETQYFGPGTRLLVL.

The gene calls are TRBV2 and TRBJ1-1; D is perhaps TRBD1 (6 bases). The V gene's germline CDR1 is SNHLY and CDR2 FYNNEI. This CDR3 comprises 13 residues. Trimming pared 6 bases from V and 2 bases from J, leaving 10 bases between. The CDR3, as DNA: TGTGCCAGCAGAGGACAGCTAAACACTGAAGCTTTCTTT. This encodes CASRGQLNTEAFF.

V is TRBV5-8 and J is TRBJ1-2; D call uncertain. The CDR3 contains 17 residues. Germline assignment: CDR1 SGHTS and CDR2 YDEGEE. V was trimmed by 3 bases and J by 4 bases, leaving 22 bases between them. This chain's CDR3 is CASSSTPFRGDFYGYTF. CDR3 sequence (DNA): TGTGCCAGCAGCTCCACCCCCTTCCGCGGGGATTTCTATGGCTACACCTTC.

A note on this clone: Relative to the germline gene, one junction end is altered; a read error may explain this. The chain joins TRBV7-3 to TRBJ2-7; D call uncertain. Germline-derived CDR1 and CDR2 are SGHTA and FQGTGA. The CDR3 has 10 residues. The CDR3 is CASSSSLLHF. The CDR3 nucleotides are TGTGCCAGCAGCTCCAGTTTGCTGCACTTC. Full variable domain (rest looked up from reference TRBV7-3 and TRBJ2-7): GAGVSQTPSNKVTEKGKYVELRCDPISGHTALYWYRQSLGQGPEFLIYFQGTGAADDSGLPNDRFFAVRPEGSVSTLKIQRTERGDSAVYLCASSSSLLHFGPGTRLTVT.

This chain connects TRBV12-5 to TRBJ1-1; no reliable D call. Between the trimmed V and J ends, which lost 0 bases and 11 bases, there was a span of 10 bases. Germline V gene lookup returns CDR1 LGHNT and CDR2 FRNRAP. The CDR3 loop spans 12 amino acids. The CDR3 region is CASGLVLSGAFF. The CDR3 coding sequence is TGTGCTAGTGGTTTGGTACTATCTGGGGCTTTCTTT.

The chain employs TRBV5-8 and TRBJ1-6, with 8 bases matching TRBD1. The germline V gene has CDR1 SGHTS and CDR2 YDEGEE. CDR3 length: 15 amino acids. Losses at the gene ends were 4 bases for V and 9 bases for J; bases not matched to a gene: 9. CDR3 loop: CASSGQGTFGSPLHF. The DNA of the CDR3 is TGTGCCAGCAGCGGACAGGGTACCTTTGGTTCACCCCTCCACTTT.

The chain recombines TRBV19 with TRBJ1-5; possible D gene TRBD1, 6 bases. Trimming stripped 6 bases from V and 7 bases from J, with 16 bases between. The CDR3 spans 14 residues. In germline, CDR1 is LNHDA, CDR2 SQIVND (reference sequence). The CDR3 region is CASRWGTLGQPQHF. Written as DNA, the CDR3 is TGTGCCAGTAGATGGGGGACACTCGGACAGCCCCAGCATTTT.

This rearrangement joins TRBV10-3 to TRBJ1-5, with 8 bases fitting TRBD1. CDR1 and CDR2 from the germline V gene are ENHRY and SYGVKD. The length of the CDR3 is 16 residues. Losses at the gene ends were 2 bases for V and 6 bases for J; bases not matched to a gene: 9. The CDR3: CAISEGGRGPGQPQHF. CDR3 in DNA: TGTGCCATCAGTGAGGGCGGCAGGGGGCCGGGTCAGCCCCAGCATTTT.

The V call is TRBV6-5, the J call TRBJ2-7; 11 bases align to TRBD1. CDR3 length: 15 amino acids. After removal of 5 bases from V and 5 bases from J, the junction contained 8 bases not matched to a gene. From germline, CDR1 is MNHEY and CDR2 SVGAGI. The CDR3 region is CASSQDRGHQNEQYF. CDR3 bases: TGTGCCAGCAGTCAGGACAGGGGGCATCAGAACGAGCAGTACTTC.